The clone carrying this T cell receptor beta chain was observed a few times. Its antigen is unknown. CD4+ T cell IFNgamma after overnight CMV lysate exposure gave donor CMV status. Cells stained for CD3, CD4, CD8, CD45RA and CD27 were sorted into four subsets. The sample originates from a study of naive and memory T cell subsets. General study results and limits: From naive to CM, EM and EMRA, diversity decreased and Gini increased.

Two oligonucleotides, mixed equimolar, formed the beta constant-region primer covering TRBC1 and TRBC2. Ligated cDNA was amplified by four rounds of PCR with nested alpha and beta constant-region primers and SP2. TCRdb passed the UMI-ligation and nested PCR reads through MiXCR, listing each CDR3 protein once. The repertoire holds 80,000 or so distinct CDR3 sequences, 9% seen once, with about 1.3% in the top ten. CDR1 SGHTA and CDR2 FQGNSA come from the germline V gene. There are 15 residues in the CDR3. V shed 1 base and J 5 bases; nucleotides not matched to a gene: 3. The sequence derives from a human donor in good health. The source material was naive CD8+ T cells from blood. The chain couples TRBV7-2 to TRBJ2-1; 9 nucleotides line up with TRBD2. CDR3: CASSLGASGNNEQFF. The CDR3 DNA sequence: TGTGCCAGCAGCTTAGGGGCTAGCGGGAACAATGAGCAGTTCTTC. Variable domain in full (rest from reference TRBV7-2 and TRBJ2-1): GAGVSQSPSNKVTEKGKDVELRCDPISGHTALYWYRQSLGQGLEFLIYFQGNSAPDKSGLPSDRFSAERTGGSVSTLTIQRTQQEDSAVYLCASSLGASGNNEQFFGPGTRLTVL.